This T cell receptor (beta chain) comes out of a study of T-cell memory formation after mild COVID-19. Study-level information: TCR clusters mostly belonged to single donors.

Via MiXCR, TCRdb re-called the 5' RACE reads, giving one row per CDR3 protein. The repertoire includes roughly 250,000 distinct CDR3 sequences, roughly 15% of them detected once, and roughly 3.6% sits in the top ten. Points on this clonotype: Its antigen is still unknown.

Study results and caveats: The main location of contracting CD4+ clones was CM and EM, and that of contracting CD8+ clones was EMRA.

Sequenced sample: PBMCs or a T cell subset sorted from them (not recorded which). The TCR was taken from a man younger than 35 who had mild COVID-19 (a few samples of this study predate the infection). Cell type and time point are not known.

The CDR3 protein is CSAGISGTDTQYF. The CDR3 DNA follows: TGCAGCGCCGGGATTTCGGGCACAGATACGCAGTATTTT. The V gene is TRBV29-1, the J gene TRBJ2-3; possible D gene TRBD2, 5 bases. Germline-derived CDR1 and CDR2 are SQVTM and ANQGSEA. The V and J ends lost 7 bases and 1 base respectively, with 12 bases between them. The CDR3 totals 13 residues.